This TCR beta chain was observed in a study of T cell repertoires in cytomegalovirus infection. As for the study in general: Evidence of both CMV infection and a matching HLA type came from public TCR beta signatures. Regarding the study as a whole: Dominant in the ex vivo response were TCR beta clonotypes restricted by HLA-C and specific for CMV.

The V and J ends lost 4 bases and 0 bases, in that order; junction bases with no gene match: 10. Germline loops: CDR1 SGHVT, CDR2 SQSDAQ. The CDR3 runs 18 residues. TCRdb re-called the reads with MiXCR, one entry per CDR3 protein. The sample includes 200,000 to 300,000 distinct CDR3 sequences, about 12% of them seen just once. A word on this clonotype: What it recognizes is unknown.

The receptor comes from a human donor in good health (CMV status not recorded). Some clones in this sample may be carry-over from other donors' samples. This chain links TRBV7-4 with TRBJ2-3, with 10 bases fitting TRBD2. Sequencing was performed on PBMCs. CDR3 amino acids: CASSSSALAGYSTDTQYF. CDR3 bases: TGTGCCAGCAGCTCCTCCGCACTAGCGGGGTATAGCACAGATACGCAGTATTTT.